The rows below give T cell receptor beta chains drawn from one sample of a study of blood T cell repertoires in COVID-19. Here immunoSEQ multiplex PCR was the method, and the copy in TCRdb shows in-frame clones only, minus some. The top ten hold over 2.5% of the sample, which has 110,000 to 150,000 clones, 80% to 90% seen once. Sequenced sample: peripheral blood. The receptor set was obtained from a man aged 55 to 69 with active or convalescent COVID-19. Both conserved end residues are trimmed from each CDR3.

TRBV18 | ASSPTGGAYGANVLT
TRBV7-9 | ASSLGQGSGNTIY
TRBV6-5 | AISQGGSEF
TRBV4-3 | ASSQAQGRNEKLF
TRBV3-1/TRBV3-2 | ASKQGVDEKLF
TRBV5-1 | ASSLGLAVYEQY
TRBV6-2/TRBV6-3 | ASSQRPGGTDTQY
TRBV28 | AARWAPNYGYT
TRBV6-6 | ASSKTDAGTPEAF
TRBV28 | ASSFLFGGTDTQY
TRBV9 | ASSVAPGSSYEQY
TRBV7-2 | ASSSNGSGGRGETQY
TRBV18 | ASSPEGAGSPLH
TRBV15 | ATSPGGRVKLTDTQY
TRBV7-2 | ASSLNGLFSTDTQY
TRBV4-3 | ASGSRQGGNEQF
TRBV7-9 | ASSSSGTYEQY
TRBV7-9 | ASSPPGKNTGELF
TRBV28 | ASSFPGARSGELF
TRBV18 | ASSRDSSGNTIY
TRBV4-1 | ASSHPGTGVREQY
TRBV10-3 | AISEAGGRFYEQY
TRBV28 | ASSIQGGNSPLH
TRBV5-4 | ASSQQRINTIY
TRBV10-3 | AISGKGQGAPGYT
TRBV7-2 | ASSPLLAGGYEQY
TRBV18 | ASSRQGSYEQY
TRBV5-6 | ASSSQGQTNSPLH
TRBV24-1 | ATSDLRFRGIVYEQY
TRBV7-9 | ASSMTSGVAETQY
TRBV2 | ASTIFRDTQY
TRBV6-5 | ASSYYETDYNEQF
TRBV12-5 | ASSTSGSYNEQF
TRBV9 | ASSVYNNEQF
TRBV28 | ASTGGRNQPQH
TRBV3-1/TRBV3-2 | ASSQGTGIGNTIY
TRBV28 | ASTWGLLTDTQY
TRBV30 | AWATKREGGNTIY